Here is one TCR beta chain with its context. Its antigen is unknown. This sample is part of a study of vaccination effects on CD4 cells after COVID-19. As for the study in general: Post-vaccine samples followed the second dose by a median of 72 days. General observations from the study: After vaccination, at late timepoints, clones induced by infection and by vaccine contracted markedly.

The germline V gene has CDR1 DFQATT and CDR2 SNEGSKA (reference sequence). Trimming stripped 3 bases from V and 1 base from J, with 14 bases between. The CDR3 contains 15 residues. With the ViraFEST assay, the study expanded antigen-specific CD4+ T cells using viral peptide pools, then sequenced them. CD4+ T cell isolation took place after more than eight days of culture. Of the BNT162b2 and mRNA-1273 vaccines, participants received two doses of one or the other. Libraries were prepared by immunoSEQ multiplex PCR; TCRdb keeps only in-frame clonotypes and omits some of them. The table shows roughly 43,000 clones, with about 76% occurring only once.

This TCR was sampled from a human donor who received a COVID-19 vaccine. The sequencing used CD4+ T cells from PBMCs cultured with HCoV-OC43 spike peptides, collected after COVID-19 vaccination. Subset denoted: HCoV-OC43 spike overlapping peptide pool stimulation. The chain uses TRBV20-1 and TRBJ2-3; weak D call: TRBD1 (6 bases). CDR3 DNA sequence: TGCAGTGCTAGTACAGGGAAGAGGGGCACAGATACGCAGTATTTT. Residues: CSASTGKRGTDTQYF.